Below are 11 T cell receptor beta chains sequenced from a single sample in a study of response to subunit inactivated influenza vaccine. TCRdb analysed the RT-PCR reads with MiXCR anew, one entry per CDR3 protein. There are more than 450,000 distinct CDR3 sequences in the sample; around 8% occur only once, and 13% lies in the top ten. The sequences come from PBMCs from blood, collected less than 25 months after vaccination. These TCRs come from a man aged 50-75 years who received an inactivated influenza vaccine.

The J gene is TRBJ1-2, the V gene TRBV27; the D is unclear. Germline V gene sequence: CDR1 MNHEY, CDR2 SMNVEV (reference sequence). This CDR3 is built from 16 residues. V lost 2 bases to trimming and J lost 3 bases, with 16 bases between them. In DNA, the CDR3 is TGTGCCAGCAGTTTAAAGGGCTGGGCCGAATACTATGGCTACACCTTC. This encodes CASSLKGWAEYYGYTF.

A few counts support this clonotype. The chain links TRBV3-1 to TRBJ2-7; perhaps TRBD2 as D (6 bases). Trimming stripped 4 bases from V and 6 bases from J, with 16 bases between. Germline values: CDR1 LGHDT, CDR2 YNNKEL (reference sequence). This CDR3 comprises 14 residues. The CDR3 DNA is TGTGCCAGCAGCCTTGGGACCCAGGAGGGCGAGCAGTACTTC. It codes for CASSLGTQEGEQYF.

This clonotype was seen ten or more times. The genes are TRBV20-1 and TRBJ2-7; TRBD2 aligns across 7 bases. The germline CDR1 and CDR2 sequences are DFQATT and SNEGSKA (reference sequence). The CDR3 covers 15 residues. Unmatched junction bases numbered 11, after V lost 5 bases and J lost 1 base. CDR3 DNA sequence: TGCAGTGCTGGGCTTGGGGGGGGGTTTTCCTACGAGCAGTACTTC. The encoded protein is CSAGLGGGFSYEQYF.

This clonotype has only a few counts. This sequence joins TRBV12-3 or TRBV12-4 and TRBJ2-3, with D possibly being TRBD1 (6 bases). The CDR3 is made up of 15 amino acids. Trimming removed 1 base from V and 0 bases from J, with 8 bases in between. The chain's CDR3 is CASSLEGGSTDTQYF. As DNA, the CDR3 is TGTGCCAGCAGTTTAGAAGGGGGAAGCACAGATACGCAGTATTTT.

This clonotype was seen only a few times. The V gene is TRBV7-2, the J gene TRBJ1-2; D gene unclear. V lost 4 bases and J 7 bases, leaving 7 bases between the germline ends. Germline CDR1 reads SGHTA; CDR2 reads FQGNSA. This CDR3 is built from 11 residues. The CDR3 region has the DNA TGTGCCAGCAGCTCCGCTGTTGGCTACACCTTC. Residues: CASSSAVGYTF.

The chain uses TRBV6-5 and TRBJ2-5, with 8 nucleotides matching TRBD1. There are 14 residues in the CDR3. The V gene's germline CDR1 is MNHEY and CDR2 SVGAGI. The junction had 2 bases not matched to a gene; V was cut back by 3 bases and J by 2 bases. As DNA, the CDR3 is TGTGCCAGCAGTTATTGGGACAGGCAAGAGACCCAGTACTTC. Its translation is CASSYWDRQETQYF.

The chain is built from TRBV12-3 or TRBV12-4 and TRBJ1-3; 7 bases match TRBD1. The CDR3 runs to 14 residues. The ends lost 10 bases at V and 7 bases at J; junction bases unmatched: 13. For the CDR3, the DNA is TGTGCCACAGTCAAAGGGGGCCTAGGGAACACCATATATTTT. As protein: CATVKGGLGNTIYF.

The chain carries TRBV5-5 and TRBJ2-1; TRBD2 agrees at 12 bases. Germline CDR1 reads SGHKS; CDR2 reads YYEKEE (reference sequence). The ends lost 1 base at V and 8 bases at J; junction bases unmatched: 4. This CDR3 spans 15 amino acids. As DNA, the CDR3 is TGTGCCAGCAGCTTGCTAGCGGGGGGGCTGGATGAGCAGTTCTTC. It encodes CASSLLAGGLDEQFF.

This sequence joins TRBV9 and TRBJ1-4; D ambiguous. The V and J ends lost 0 bases and 8 bases respectively, with 11 bases between them. Germline CDR1 SGDLS, CDR2 YYNGEE. The CDR3 spans 14 residues. The CDR3 region is CASSVGPKGEKLFF. Written as DNA, the CDR3 is TGTGCCAGCAGCGTAGGCCCAAAAGGGGAAAAACTGTTTTTT.

This clonotype was seen more than once but under ten times. The gene calls are TRBV12-3 or TRBV12-4 and TRBJ2-7, with 8 bases aligning to TRBD1. The CDR3 runs to 14 residues. The ends lost 6 bases at V and 4 bases at J; junction bases unmatched: 8. The DNA for the CDR3 is TGTGCCAGCAGCCCCTTAGGACAGGGATACGAGCAGTACTTC. Protein product: CASSPLGQGYEQYF.

This clonotype turned up a few times. The chain recombines TRBV7-2 with TRBJ2-1; D is ambiguous. CDR3 length: 16 residues. The germline gives CDR1 SGHTA, CDR2 FQGNSA. The V gene lost 5 bases and the J gene lost 3 bases, with 17 bases spanning the gap. The CDR3 DNA is TGTGCCAGCAGCCCGGATGTACGGCCCCTCTACAATGAGCAGTTCTTC. Protein sequence: CASSPDVRPLYNEQFF.